This TCR beta chain was captured by sequencing in a study of T-cell memory formation after mild COVID-19. Study background: Each donor largely had its own TCR clusters.

This clonotype was picked up many times. Per germline, CDR1 MNHEY and CDR2 SVGEGT. There are 19 residues in the CDR3. The V and J ends lost 6 bases and 1 base, in that order; junction bases with no gene match: 21. cDNA libraries for TCR alpha and TCR beta, carrying sample barcodes and UMIs, came from 5'RACE with constant-segment primers. TCRdb reprocessed the 5' RACE reads via MiXCR and lists one record per CDR3 protein. The data contain fewer than 550,000 distinct CDR3 sequences, 20% of them seen just once; the ten biggest clones take up approximately 8.1%. Sample: PBMCs or a T cell subset sorted from them (not recorded which). The rearrangement joins TRBV6-2 or TRBV6-3 to TRBJ2-7; TRBD1 agrees at 7 bases. This TCR was sampled from an adult woman who had mild COVID-19 (a few samples of this study predate the infection). Cell type and time point are not known. The CDR3: CASSTPLDRTSKVSYEQYF. CDR3 nucleotide sequence: TGTGCCAGCAGCACACCCCTGGACAGGACGTCTAAAGTTTCCTACGAGCAGTACTTC.